Sequencing of this T cell receptor beta chain was carried out in a study of blood T cell repertoires in COVID-19. Study background: Specimens from acute and convalescent COVID-19 originated in the United States, Italy and Spain.

In this sample, this clone turned up once. As processed by the authors: By means of reference gene primer amplification, nucleated cell counts were estimated. Generated by immunoSEQ multiplex PCR, the TCRdb table keeps only in-frame clones and is missing some. Clone size and V and J calls were adopted from that table, with D and trimming inferred from the DNA. The sample includes under 350,000 clones, about nine tenths of them seen just once. Germline CDR1 reads SEHNR; CDR2 reads FQNEAQ (reference sequence). Between the trimmed V and J ends, which lost 7 bases and 10 bases, there was a span of 14 bases. The CDR3 covers 12 residues.

The TCR originated in a man aged 45 to 65 with acute or convalescent COVID-19. The specimen was peripheral blood. The rearrangement uses TRBV7-9 and TRBJ2-1, with D possibly TRBD2 on 6 matching bases. The CDR3 spells CASTSPEGEQFF. In DNA, the CDR3 is TGTGCCAGCACGTCCCCGGAGGGGGAGCAGTTCTTC. The whole variable domain, remainder taken from reference TRBV7-9 and TRBJ2-1, is DTGVSQNPRHKITKRGQNVTFRCDPISEHNRLYWYRQTLGQGPEFLTYFQNEAQLEKSRLLSDRFSAERPKGSFSTLEIQRTEQGDSAMYLCASTSPEGEQFFGPGTRLTVL.